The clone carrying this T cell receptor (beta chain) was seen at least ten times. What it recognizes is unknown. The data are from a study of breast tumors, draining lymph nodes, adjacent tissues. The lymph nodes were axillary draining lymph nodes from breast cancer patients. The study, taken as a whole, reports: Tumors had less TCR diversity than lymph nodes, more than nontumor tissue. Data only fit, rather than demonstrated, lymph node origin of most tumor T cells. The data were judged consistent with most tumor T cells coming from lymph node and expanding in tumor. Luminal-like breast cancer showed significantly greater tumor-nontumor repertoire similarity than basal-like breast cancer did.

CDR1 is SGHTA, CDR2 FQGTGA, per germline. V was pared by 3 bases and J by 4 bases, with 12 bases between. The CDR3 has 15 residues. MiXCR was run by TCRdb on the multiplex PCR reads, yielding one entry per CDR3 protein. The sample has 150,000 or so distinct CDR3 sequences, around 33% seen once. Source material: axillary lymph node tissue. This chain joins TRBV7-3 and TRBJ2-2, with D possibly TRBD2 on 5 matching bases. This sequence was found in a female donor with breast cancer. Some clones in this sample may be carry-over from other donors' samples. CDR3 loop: CASSLRVIGTGELFF. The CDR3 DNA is TGTGCCAGCAGCTTGAGGGTGATCGGCACCGGGGAGCTGTTTTTT.